This entry describes one TCR beta chain. The CDR3 has 14 amino acids. Germline CDR1 reads LNHDA; CDR2 reads SQIVND (reference sequence). J lost 6 bases, V lost 3 bases, and 5 bases had no gene match. These data are taken from a study of early T cells in non-severe SARS-CoV-2 infection. The wider study: Sequenced bulk RNA came from whole blood that was unsorted, and chains were unpaired.

The TCR library protocol attached unique molecular identifiers to the individual cDNA molecules. One entry per CDR3 protein results from TCRdb running MiXCR on the 5' RACE reads. The data show some 71,000 distinct CDR3 sequences, over 10% seen once. This rearrangement joins TRBV19 to TRBJ1-5, with 7 bases matching TRBD1. Material: whole blood, obtained at baseline. The source is an adult who was a healthcare worker with PCR-confirmed SARS-CoV-2 infection or an uninfected control (not recorded which). The CDR3 region has the DNA TGTGCCAGTAGTATTATTGCAGGGGGTCAGCCCCAGCATTTT. The encoded protein is CASSIIAGGQPQHF.